This TCR beta chain stems from a study of PD-L1 blockade in urothelial cancer. As for time point: peripheral blood 6 weeks after treatment start. TCRdb's copy holds only in-frame clones and misses some; the assay was immunoSEQ multiplex PCR. The table records about 120,000 clones, more than 85% of them present only once. After removal of 0 bases from V and 4 bases from J, the junction contained 12 bases not matched to a gene. Germline-derived CDR1 and CDR2 are SGHVS and FQNEAQ. The CDR3 spans 19 residues. The clonotype originates from a man aged 55 to 70 with urothelial cancer. The sample consisted of PBMCs, taken around atezolizumab (anti-PD-L1) treatment. The genes are TRBV7-8 and TRBJ2-3; TRBD2 matches at 11 bases. The CDR3 reads CASSLAKLAGAYLADTQYF. The CDR3 bases are TGTGCCAGCAGCTTAGCGAAACTAGCGGGGGCTTACCTGGCAGATACGCAGTATTTT.